This record covers a single T cell receptor (beta chain). Its antigen is not known. The data were obtained in a study of PD-L1 blockade in urothelial cancer. Study details: Atezolizumab at 1,200 mg intravenously every 3 weeks was started by patients in 2014. When blood samples were assessed, the median T cell count was some 150,000. Whole-study results and caveats: Enhanced expansion of tumor-associated blood clones at 3 weeks characterized durable-benefit patients.

Stated time point: pretreatment peripheral blood. The repertoire was sequenced with immunoSEQ multiplex PCR; TCRdb's copy has only in-frame clones and lacks some. The repertoire holds tens of thousands of clones, with under 90% as singletons. Germline CDR1 and CDR2: SQVTM and ANQGSEA. V trimming: 3 bases; J trimming: 4 bases; junction bases outside the gene matches: 6. The CDR3 totals 15 residues. The TCR originated in a man aged 70-80 years with urothelial cancer. Sequences were derived from PBMCs, sampled around atezolizumab (anti-PD-L1) treatment. This chain joins TRBV29-1 and TRBJ2-1, with TRBD1 matching 10 bases. CDR3 loop: CSVDPRTGGYNEQFF. In DNA, the CDR3 is TGCAGCGTTGATCCCAGGACAGGGGGATACAATGAGCAGTTCTTC.